The 7 T cell receptor beta chains given below trace back to one sample, sequenced in a study of Ad26.COV2.S vaccination and SARS-CoV-2 variants (dated by TCRdb to the early 2020s). The treatment or condition label on this specimen signifies: roughly 19 received Ad26.COV2.S at low or high dose, single or two shots; roughly 5 received placebo; per-sample allocation not given. Repertoires of vaccine and placebo recipients were sequenced from samples collected on day 63 after the first injection. The library was built by means of the immunoSEQ multiplex PCR assay. TCRdb re-hosts the immuneACCESS table, in-frame sequences only. Its copies lack some clones; in the studies checked, an unresolved V gene accounts for under half of them, and the cause for the rest is not known. The sample contains under 300,000 clones, roughly 85% of them found a single time. The biggest ten clones account for just under 3% of the sample.

This specimen consisted of peripheral blood, obtained in a trial of Ad26.COV2.S vaccine versus placebo. The source of these receptors is a person between 18 and 60 years old who received the Ad26.COV2.S COVID-19 vaccine or a placebo.

Here the CDR3 DNA reads TGTGCCAGCAGTTCGCCGAAGGACGGCACTGAAGCTTTCTTT. Protein product: CASSSPKDGTEAFF. J is TRBJ1-1 and V is TRBV6-5; no clear D. Germline loops: CDR1 MNHEY, CDR2 SVGAGI. The length of the CDR3 is 14 residues. Deletions cut 4 bases from V and 4 bases from J, with 13 bases between.

The sample holds one count of this clone. V gene TRBV5-5 combines with J gene TRBJ2-1; 11 nucleotides align to TRBD2. The CDR3 length is 15 residues. Trimming took 3 bases from V and 7 from J; bases not matched to a gene: 6. Germline V lookup: CDR1 SGHKS, CDR2 YYEKEE (reference sequence). The CDR3 DNA is TGTGCCAGCAGCTGGCTAGCGGGGGGCGTGAATGAGCAGTTCTTC. As protein: CASSWLAGGVNEQFF. Based on the CDR3 plus reference TRBV5-5 and TRBJ2-1, the full variable domain is DAGVTQSPTHLIKTRGQQVTLRCSPISGHKSVSWYQQVLGQGPQFIFQYYEKEERGRGNFPDRFSARQFPNYSSELNVNALLLGDSALYLCASSWLAGGVNEQFFGPGTRLTVL.

The chain uses TRBV19 and TRBJ2-1; D is unresolved. Trimming shortened V by 4 bases and J by 0 bases, and 13 bases separated the two germline ends. Germline V gene lookup returns CDR1 LNHDA and CDR2 SQIVND (reference sequence). The CDR3 runs 16 residues. Written as DNA, the CDR3 is TGTGCCAGTAGTAAAGGCGGATACAGCTCCTACAATGAGCAGTTCTTC. This encodes CASSKGGYSSYNEQFF.

The CDR3, as DNA: TGTGCCAGCAGCCTATACAGTTTGGGGGGGGAAAAACTGTTTTTT. It is translated as CASSLYSLGGEKLFF. This chain joins TRBV3-1 (or the pseudogene TRBV3-2) and TRBJ1-4; weak D call: TRBD1 (5 bases). The CDR3 consists of 15 residues. The V gene lost 4 bases and the J gene lost 8 bases, with 17 bases spanning the gap. From germline, CDR1 is LGHDT and CDR2 YNNKEL (reference sequence).

The genes are TRBV6-6 and TRBJ1-2; D perhaps matches TRBD1 (6 bases). Germline assignment: CDR1 MNHNY and CDR2 SVGAGI (reference sequence). The germline V and J ends were trimmed by 2 bases and 6 bases, with 16 bases remaining between them. The length of the CDR3 is 15 residues. The DNA for the CDR3 is TGTGCCAGCAGTTACGGTCAGGGGAGGGGAGATGGCTACACCTTC. Translation gives CASSYGQGRGDGYTF.

The gene calls are TRBV27 and TRBJ1-1, with unresolved D. Between the trimmed V and J ends, which lost 2 bases and 0 bases, there was a span of 13 bases. Per germline, CDR1 MNHEY and CDR2 SMNVEV (reference sequence). CDR3 length: 16 residues. The CDR3: CASSLKAANLNTEAFF. The CDR3 nucleotides read TGTGCCAGCAGTTTAAAGGCGGCGAACCTGAACACTGAAGCTTTCTTT.

This clone was seen just once. CDR3 in DNA: TGCGCCAGCAGTGATTGGGGAGAGACCCAGTACTTC. Protein product: CASSDWGETQYF. The chain links TRBV10-2 to TRBJ2-5; no clear D. V lost 3 bases and J 4 bases, leaving 6 bases between the germline ends. Germline V gene sequence: CDR1 WSHSY, CDR2 SAAADI. CDR3 length equals 12 residues.